This T cell receptor beta chain was sequenced in a study of T cell repertoires in cytomegalovirus infection. TCRdb re-called the reads through MiXCR, storing one row per CDR3 protein. The sample includes approximately 300,000 distinct CDR3 sequences, approximately 25% of them seen just once. The CDR3 sequence is 15 residues long. With 6 bases clipped from V and 12 bases from J, the junction kept 12 bases outside the gene matches. Germline CDR1 and CDR2: MNHNY and SVGAGI (reference sequence). As regards this clonotype: What it recognizes is unknown.

Sample: cultured PBMCs, taken from culture after CMV antigen stimulation. This TCR came from a human donor in good health (CMV status not recorded). Some clones in this sample may be carry-over from other donors' samples. The J gene is TRBJ2-1, the V gene TRBV6-6, with TRBD2 identical over 12 bases. The CDR3, as DNA: TGTGCCAGCAGCCAACTAGCGGGAGGAGGTGGTGGGCAGTTCTTC. The encoded protein is CASSQLAGGGGGQFF.